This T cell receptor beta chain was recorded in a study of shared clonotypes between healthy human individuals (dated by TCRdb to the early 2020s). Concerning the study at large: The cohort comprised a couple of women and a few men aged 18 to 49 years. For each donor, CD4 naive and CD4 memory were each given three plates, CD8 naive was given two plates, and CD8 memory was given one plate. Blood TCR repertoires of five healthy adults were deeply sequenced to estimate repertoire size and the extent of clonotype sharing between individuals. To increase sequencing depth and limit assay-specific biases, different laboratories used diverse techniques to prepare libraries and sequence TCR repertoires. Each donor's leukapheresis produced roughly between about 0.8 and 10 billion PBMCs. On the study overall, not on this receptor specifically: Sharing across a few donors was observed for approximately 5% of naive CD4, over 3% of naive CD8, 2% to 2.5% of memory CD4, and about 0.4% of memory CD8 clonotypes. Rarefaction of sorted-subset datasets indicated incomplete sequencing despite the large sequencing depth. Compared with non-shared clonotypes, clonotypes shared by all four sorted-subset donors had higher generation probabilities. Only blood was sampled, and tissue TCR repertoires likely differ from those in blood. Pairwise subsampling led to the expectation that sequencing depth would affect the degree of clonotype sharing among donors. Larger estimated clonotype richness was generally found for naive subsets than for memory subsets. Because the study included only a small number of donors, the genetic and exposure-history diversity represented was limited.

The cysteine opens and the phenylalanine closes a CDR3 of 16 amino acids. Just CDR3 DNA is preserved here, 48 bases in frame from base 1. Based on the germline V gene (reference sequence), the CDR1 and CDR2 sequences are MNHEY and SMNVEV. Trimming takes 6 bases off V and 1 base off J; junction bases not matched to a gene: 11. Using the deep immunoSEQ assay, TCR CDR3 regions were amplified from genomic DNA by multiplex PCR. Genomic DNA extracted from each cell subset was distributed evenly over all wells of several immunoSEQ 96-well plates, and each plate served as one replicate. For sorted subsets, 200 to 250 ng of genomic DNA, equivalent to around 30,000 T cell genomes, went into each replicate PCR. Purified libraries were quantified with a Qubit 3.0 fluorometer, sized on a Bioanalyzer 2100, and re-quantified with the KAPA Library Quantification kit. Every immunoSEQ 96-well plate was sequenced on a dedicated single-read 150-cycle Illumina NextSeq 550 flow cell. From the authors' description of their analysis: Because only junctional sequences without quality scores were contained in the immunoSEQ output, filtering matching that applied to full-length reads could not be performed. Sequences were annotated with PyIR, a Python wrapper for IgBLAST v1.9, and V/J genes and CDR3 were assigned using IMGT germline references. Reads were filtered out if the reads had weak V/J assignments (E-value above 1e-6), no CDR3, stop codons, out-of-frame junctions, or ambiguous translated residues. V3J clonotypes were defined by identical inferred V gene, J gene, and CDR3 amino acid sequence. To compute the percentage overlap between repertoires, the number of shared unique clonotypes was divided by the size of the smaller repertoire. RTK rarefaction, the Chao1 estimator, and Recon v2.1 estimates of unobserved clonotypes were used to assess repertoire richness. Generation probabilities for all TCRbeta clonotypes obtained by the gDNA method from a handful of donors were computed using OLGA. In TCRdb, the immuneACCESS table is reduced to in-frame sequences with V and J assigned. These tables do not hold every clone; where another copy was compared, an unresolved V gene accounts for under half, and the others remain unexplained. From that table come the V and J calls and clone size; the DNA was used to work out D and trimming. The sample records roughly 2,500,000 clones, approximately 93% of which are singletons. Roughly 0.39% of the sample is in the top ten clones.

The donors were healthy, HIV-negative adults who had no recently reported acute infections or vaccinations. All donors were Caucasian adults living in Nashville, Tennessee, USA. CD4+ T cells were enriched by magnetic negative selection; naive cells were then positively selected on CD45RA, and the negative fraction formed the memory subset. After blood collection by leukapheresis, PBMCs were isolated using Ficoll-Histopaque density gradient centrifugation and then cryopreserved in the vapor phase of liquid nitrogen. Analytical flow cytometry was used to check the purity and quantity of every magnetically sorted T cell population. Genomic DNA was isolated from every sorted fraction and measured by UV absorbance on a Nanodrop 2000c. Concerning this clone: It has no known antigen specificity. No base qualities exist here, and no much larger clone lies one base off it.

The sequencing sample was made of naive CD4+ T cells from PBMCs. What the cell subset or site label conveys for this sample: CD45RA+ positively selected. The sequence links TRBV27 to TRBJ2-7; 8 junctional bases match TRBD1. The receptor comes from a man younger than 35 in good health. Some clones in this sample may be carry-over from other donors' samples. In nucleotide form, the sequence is TGTGCCAGCAGCCGCGGACAGGGTGGAGTATCCTACGAGCAGTACTTC. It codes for CASSRGQGGVSYEQYF.